This TCR beta chain derives from a study of blood T cell repertoires in COVID-19. In the study overall: Donors in the United States, Italy and Spain gave samples during acute or convalescent COVID-19.

Profiled with immunoSEQ multiplex PCR; TCRdb holds only in-frame clones, not every one. The sample shows 400,000 or so clones, around 90% of them seen only once. The germline V and J ends were trimmed by 5 bases and 4 bases, with 17 bases remaining between them. CDR1 MNHEY and CDR2 SMNVEV come from the germline V gene (reference sequence). The CDR3 is 16 residues long. This clonotype was sampled from a man aged 18 to 29 with COVID-19, enrolled during active disease. Material: peripheral blood. This chain uses TRBV27 with TRBJ2-2; D is perhaps TRBD1 (5 bases). Here the CDR3 reads CASSPDSRRFTGELFF. The CDR3 DNA reads as TGTGCCAGCAGTCCAGACAGTCGGCGATTCACCGGGGAGCTGTTTTTT.